Following are 9 T cell receptor beta chains from one sample sequenced in a study of T cells in women clearing cervical HPV infection. Clones were sequenced by immunoSEQ multiplex PCR, and TCRdb holds only the in-frame ones, with some missing. The sample's table shows under 45,000 clones. The sample taken for sequencing was blood buffy coat. Receptors originate from a woman between 18 and 70 years old with a cervical HPV16 infection that either progressed to CIN3+ or cleared (not recorded which).

CDR3 residues: CASSQESPSGSADTQYF. CDR3 DNA (partial): TGTGCCAGCAGCCAAGAGTCCCCTAGCGGGAGCGCAGATACG. The chain carries TRBV4-2 and TRBJ2-3, with TRBD2 matching 10 bases. The DNA ends 3 residues before the CDR3 does, and the rest of the CDR3 is filled in from the germline J gene. V lost 0 bases to trimming and J lost 4 bases; unmatched junction nucleotides: 7. In germline, CDR1 is LGHNA, CDR2 YNFKEQ. CDR3 length: 17 amino acids.

As to this clone: Read coverage stops 3 residues before the CDR3 terminus; the germline J gene supplies the remainder. The rearrangement links TRBV20-1 to TRBJ1-2; 7 bases map to TRBD1. The length of the CDR3 is 15 residues. Germline values: CDR1 DFQATT, CDR2 SNEGSKA (reference sequence). With V trimmed by 3 bases and J by 0 bases, 7 bases remained unmatched. Incomplete CDR3 DNA: TGCAGTGCTAGGCCGGGACAGCTGACTAACTATGGC. This encodes CSARPGQLTNYG. The full-length CDR3 reads as CSARPGQLTNYGYTF.

About this clone itself: The read terminates 3 residues before the CDR3 end, so the remaining end is supplied by the germline J gene. The chain combines TRBV11-3 with TRBJ2-7; 13 bases fit TRBD2. The CDR3 is 15 amino acids. After removal of 5 bases from V and 6 bases from J, the junction contained 7 bases not matched to a gene. CDR1 SGHNT and CDR2 YENEEA come from the germline V gene. CDR3: CASSLVGLAGSEQYF. The CDR3 DNA, read in part, is TGTGCCAGCAGCCTAGTGGGACTAGCGGGATCCGAG.

In regard to this clone: The DNA ends 3 residues before the CDR3 does, and the rest of the CDR3 is filled in from the germline J gene. V and J are TRBV12-5 and TRBJ1-3; a weak D match, TRBD1 (6 bases). Trimming left V 7 bases short and J 0 bases short, with 13 bases between. The germline gives CDR1 LGHNT, CDR2 FRNRAP. The CDR3 spans 15 residues. The sequenced part of the CDR3 DNA is TGTGCTAGTGCCAAATGGGACACCTCTGGAAACACC. Translated, it gives CASAKWDTSGNT. The CDR3, in full, reads CASAKWDTSGNTIYF.

Details on this clone: The CDR3 end falls 3 residues outside the read, so it is completed with the germline J gene. The rearrangement links TRBV2 to TRBJ2-4; D perhaps matches TRBD1 (6 bases). The CDR3 spans 14 residues. V was cut by 1 base and J by 5 bases, with 9 bases left in between. Germline V CDR1 and CDR2: SNHLY, FYNNEI. The CDR3 DNA, read in part, is TGTGCCAGCAGTGAAGACAGGGCCCAAAACATT. Translated, it gives CASSEDRAQNI. The whole CDR3 sequence reads CASSEDRAQNIQYF.

On this clone: The CDR3 end falls 3 residues outside the read, so it is completed with the germline J gene. V gene TRBV19 combines with J gene TRBJ1-1; 8 bases align to TRBD1. The trim removed 11 bases at V and 5 bases at J, leaving 13 bases unmatched. The V gene's germline CDR1 is LNHDA and CDR2 SQIVND (reference sequence). CDR3 length: 14 residues. Partial CDR3 DNA: TGTGCCGGCCCACGTATCTACAGGGGGACTGAA. Protein product: CAGPRIYRGTE. The whole CDR3 protein is CAGPRIYRGTEAFF.

Remarks on this clone: The read halts 3 residues ahead of the CDR3 end, with the missing end drawn from the germline J gene. The rearrangement joins TRBV19 to TRBJ1-5; D is perhaps TRBD1 (5 bases). Looked up from germline, CDR1 is LNHDA and CDR2 is SQIVND (reference sequence). CDR3 length equals 15 residues. V was trimmed by 5 bases and J by 4 bases, leaving 15 bases between them. The DNA read from the CDR3 is TGTGCCAGTAGTCGAGACAGCCCACAAAATCAGCCC. Its protein is CASSRDSPQNQP. In full, the CDR3 reads CASSRDSPQNQPQHF.

On this clone itself: Read coverage stops 3 residues before the CDR3 terminus; the germline J gene supplies the remainder. The rearrangement links TRBV20-1 to TRBJ2-5, with unresolved D. Germline assignment: CDR1 DFQATT and CDR2 SNEGSKA (reference sequence). The CDR3 totals 12 residues. V was clipped by 0 bases and J by 5 bases, with 7 bases between them. Partial CDR3 DNA: TGCAGTGCTAGAGATCGCGGTGAGACC. Residues: CSARDRGET. The entire CDR3 sequence reads CSARDRGETQYF.

With respect to this clone: Read sequence stops 3 residues before the CDR3 end, and the germline J gene provides the missing end. The chain links TRBV20-1 to TRBJ1-5; the match to TRBD1 covers 8 bases. In germline, CDR1 is DFQATT, CDR2 SNEGSKA (reference sequence). J was trimmed by 5 bases and V by 0 bases; bases with no gene match: 9. The CDR3 totals 16 residues. CDR3 loop: CSARETGQGLYQPQHF. The CDR3 bases that were read are TGCAGTGCTAGAGAGACCGGACAGGGCCTTTATCAGCCC.